This T cell receptor beta chain was obtained from a study of control samples from healthy donors and cancer patients. The CDR3 has 14 amino acids. Germline V lookup: CDR1 MDHEN, CDR2 SYDVKM. Trimming removed 6 bases from V and 4 bases from J; junction bases left unmatched: 7. Profiled with immunoSEQ multiplex PCR; TCRdb holds only in-frame clones, not every one. The sample has some 90,000 clones, roughly 91% seen once; the top ten hold 7.5% to 8%. Material for sequencing was blood. This receptor was identified in a woman between 55 and 75 years old in good health. The V call is TRBV28, the J call TRBJ2-5; TRBD2 matches at 8 bases. CDR3 coding DNA: TGTGCCAGCAGCCTTCTCCGGGGGGGAGAGACCCAGTACTTC. Translation: CASSLLRGGETQYF. Full variable domain (remainder filled in from reference TRBV28 and TRBJ2-5): DVKVTQSSRYLVKRTGEKVFLECVQDMDHENMFWYRQDPGLGLRLIYFSYDVKMKEKGDIPEGYSVSREKKERFSLILESASTNQTSMYLCASSLLRGGETQYFGPGTRLLVL.